This TCR beta chain emerged from a study of neurological immune-mediated disorders. TCRdb processed the 5' RACE reads anew with MiXCR; each CDR3 protein has one entry. In the table there are approximately 80,000 distinct CDR3 sequences, more than 5% of which are singletons. The time point: longitudinal time-point 2. The CDR3 length is 15 residues. The V gene end was trimmed by 4 bases and the J gene end by 6 bases; junction bases not matched to a gene: 4. Looked up from germline, CDR1 is MDHEN and CDR2 is SYDVKM. This clonotype was seen many times. Sample: PBMCs. This chain connects TRBV28 to TRBJ2-3, with TRBD2 matching over 13 bases. The source of this sequence is an older woman with multiple sclerosis. The DNA of the CDR3 is TGTGCCAGCAGTTCCCCGACTAGCGGGGGGGATACGCAGTATTTT. Its protein product is CASSSPTSGGDTQYF.